This T cell receptor beta chain was obtained from a study of T-cell reconstitution after alpha-beta-depleted transplantation in children. Unique molecular identifiers were incorporated into the prepared TCRbeta library. One entry per CDR3 protein results from TCRdb running MiXCR on the PCR reads. Here the sample spans approximately 420,000 distinct CDR3 sequences, around 9.9% being singletons. This clonotype has just a few counts. This material consisted of PBMCs from the stem cell graft donor, taken from the stem cell graft. This TCR was sampled from a human donor who donated a stem cell graft to a child with acute myeloid leukemia.

CDR3 region: CASSWDGDYGYTF. CDR3 DNA sequence: TGCGCCAGCAGCTGGGACGGGGACTATGGCTACACCTTC. This chain uses TRBV5-1 with TRBJ1-2; maybe TRBD1 (5 bases). The germline gives CDR1 SGHRS, CDR2 YFSETQ. The CDR3 consists of 13 residues. The V and J ends lost 3 bases and 3 bases respectively, with 9 bases between them.